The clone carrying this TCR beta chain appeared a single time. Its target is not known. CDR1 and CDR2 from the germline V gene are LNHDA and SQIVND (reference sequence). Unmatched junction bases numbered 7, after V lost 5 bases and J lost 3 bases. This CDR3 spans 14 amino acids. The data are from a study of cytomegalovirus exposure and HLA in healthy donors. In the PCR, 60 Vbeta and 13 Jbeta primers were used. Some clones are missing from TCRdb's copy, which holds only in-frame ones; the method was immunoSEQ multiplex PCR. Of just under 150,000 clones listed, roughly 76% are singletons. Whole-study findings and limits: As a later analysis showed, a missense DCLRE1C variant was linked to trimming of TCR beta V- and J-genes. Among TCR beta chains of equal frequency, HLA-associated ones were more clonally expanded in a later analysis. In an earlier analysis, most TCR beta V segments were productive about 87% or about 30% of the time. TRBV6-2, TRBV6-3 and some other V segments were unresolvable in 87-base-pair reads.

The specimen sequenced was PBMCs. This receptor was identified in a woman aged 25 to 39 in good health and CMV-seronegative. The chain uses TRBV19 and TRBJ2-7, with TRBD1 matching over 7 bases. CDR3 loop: CASSDPGQLYEQYF. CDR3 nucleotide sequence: TGTGCCAGTAGTGACCCGGGACAGCTCTACGAGCAGTACTTC.